The 19 T cell receptor beta chains listed next were all sequenced from one sample in a study of shared clonotypes between healthy human individuals. Sequencing used immunoSEQ multiplex PCR; TCRdb keeps in-frame clones, though not all of them. This table holds roughly 500,000 clones, around 79% found once. Sample: PBMCs. The receptor set was obtained from a middle-aged woman in good health. Some clones in this sample may be carry-over from other donors' samples.

This sequence joins TRBV7-9 and TRBJ2-3; D possibly corresponds to TRBD2 (6 bases). The V end was cut by 5 bases, the J end by 6 bases, with 18 bases between. The CDR3 is 15 amino acids. Looked up from germline, CDR1 is SEHNR and CDR2 is FQNEAQ (reference sequence). CDR3 in amino acids: CASSPRGLRGDTQYF. The CDR3 nucleotides are TGTGCCAGCAGCCCGAGGGGACTTCGGGGCGATACGCAGTATTTT.

The sample holds one count of this clone. This chain uses TRBV7-9 with TRBJ1-3; a possible D gene is TRBD1 (5 bases). Trimming removed 5 bases at V and 0 bases at J, with 14 bases between. Germline loops: CDR1 SEHNR, CDR2 FQNEAQ (reference sequence). The CDR3 is 16 residues long. CDR3 residues: CASSATVSSSGNTIYF. The DNA for the CDR3 is TGTGCCAGCAGCGCGACAGTCTCGAGCTCTGGAAACACCATATATTTT.

This clone appeared many times. This sequence joins TRBV7-2 and TRBJ2-1, with D tentatively TRBD2 (5 bases). The CDR3 has 15 amino acids. V lost 8 bases, J lost 0 bases, and 14 bases lay in between. In germline, CDR1 is SGHTA, CDR2 FQGNSA. The CDR3: CASRSLGSSYNEQFF. DNA for the CDR3: TGTGCCAGCCGTTCTCTAGGGAGCTCCTACAATGAGCAGTTCTTC.

The J gene is TRBJ2-1, the V gene TRBV7-2; no clear D. In germline, CDR1 is SGHTA, CDR2 FQGNSA. V shed 7 bases and J shed 7 bases, with 11 bases lying between them. The CDR3 extends over 12 amino acids. CDR3 nucleotides: TGTGCCAGCAATCCCCTCGGGAATGAGCAGTTCTTC. The encoded protein is CASNPLGNEQFF.

This clone was detected many times. In nucleotides, the CDR3 is TGTGCCAGCAGAGAGGAGACAGGGGCGTCCGGGGAGCTGTTTTTT. It encodes CASREETGASGELFF. The gene calls are TRBV6-4 and TRBJ2-2, with 8 bases identical to TRBD1. The CDR3 is 15 amino acids. Looked up from germline, CDR1 is MRHNA and CDR2 is SNTAGT. The J segment lost 6 bases and the V segment lost 6 bases, leaving 9 bases of the junction unmatched.

This clone was counted many times. The chain is built from TRBV7-2 and TRBJ2-3; D might be TRBD2 (5 bases). The ends were cut back, 1 base at V and 6 bases at J, with 20 bases in the middle. This CDR3 contains 17 residues. Germline CDR1 is SGHTA and CDR2 is FQGNSA. CDR3 amino acids: CASSLVRLAKIGDTQYF. For the CDR3, the DNA is TGTGCCAGCAGCTTAGTTAGGCTAGCTAAAATAGGGGATACGCAGTATTTT.

The chain is built from TRBV5-1 and TRBJ2-1, with TRBD2 identical over 16 bases. The CDR3 is 17 amino acids. Losses at the gene ends were 4 bases for V and 3 bases for J; bases not matched to a gene: 4. Germline V gives CDR1 SGHRS, CDR2 YFSETQ. CDR3 protein: CASSEGLAGGYYNEQFF. CDR3 DNA: TGCGCCAGCAGCGAGGGACTAGCGGGAGGGTACTACAATGAGCAGTTCTTC.

The chain combines TRBV4-3 with TRBJ2-3; tentatively, D is TRBD1 (6 bases). The V and J ends lost 4 bases and 3 bases respectively, with 17 bases between them. The CDR3 is 16 residues long. Per germline, CDR1 LGHNA and CDR2 YSLEER. CDR3 sequence: CASSRSQGLATDTQYF. The CDR3 DNA follows: TGCGCCAGCAGCCGATCACAGGGTTTGGCGACAGATACGCAGTATTTT.

This sequence joins TRBV2 and TRBJ2-1; D is undetermined. Germline V gene lookup returns CDR1 SNHLY and CDR2 FYNNEI. This CDR3 contains 13 residues. V was pared by 5 bases and J by 5 bases, with 10 bases between. CDR3 coding DNA: TGTGCCAGCAGTACCAGACTCGACAATGAGCAGTTCTTC. Translation: CASSTRLDNEQFF.

Worth noting for this clone: A much larger clone sits a single nucleotide away, making a read error possible. Other DNA sequences in the sample encode the same CDR3. The V call is TRBV25-1, the J call TRBJ2-2; unclear D gene. The CDR3 covers 13 residues. The germline V and J ends were trimmed by 3 bases and 2 bases, with 4 bases remaining between them. Looked up from germline, CDR1 is MGHDK and CDR2 is SYGVNS. The CDR3 sequence: CASSDRNTGELFF. CDR3 in DNA: TGTGCCAGCAGTGATAGAAACACCGGGGAGCTGTTTTTT.

The V call is TRBV27, the J call TRBJ2-1, with D perhaps matching TRBD2 (5 bases). CDR1 and CDR2 (germline): MNHEY, SMNVEV (reference sequence). The V end lost 0 bases, the J end lost 8 bases, and 11 bases lay between the germline ends. This CDR3 is built from 14 residues. The CDR3 sequence is CASSLSGVGDEQFF. The CDR3 nucleotides read TGTGCCAGCAGTTTATCGGGAGTAGGAGATGAGCAGTTCTTC.

The rearrangement uses TRBV7-3 and TRBJ2-1; no definite D call. V was cut by 5 bases and J by 4 bases, with 18 bases left in between. CDR3 length: 16 amino acids. Germline V CDR1 and CDR2: SGHTA, FQGTGA. In DNA form, the CDR3 reads TGTGCCAGCAGCCCCACGACCGGAATTCTTTACAATGAGCAGTTCTTC. It is translated as CASSPTTGILYNEQFF.

This chain joins TRBV7-2 and TRBJ2-1; 8 bases align to TRBD2. The CDR3 spans 15 residues. Germline V gene lookup returns CDR1 SGHTA and CDR2 FQGNSA. The J segment lost 7 bases and the V segment lost 5 bases, leaving 10 bases of the junction unmatched. The CDR3 DNA follows: TGTGCCAGCAGCCTACAGCGGGAGTGGTTTAATGAGCAGTTCTTC. Amino acid sequence: CASSLQREWFNEQFF.

This chain uses TRBV7-8 with TRBJ2-1; D not resolved. The V end lost 0 bases, the J end lost 9 bases, and 6 bases lay between the germline ends. This CDR3 has 12 amino acids. Germline V CDR1 and CDR2: SGHVS, FQNEAQ. Here the CDR3 reads CASSLARSEQFF. The CDR3 nucleotides read TGTGCCAGCAGCTTAGCGCGGAGTGAGCAGTTCTTC.

In nucleotides, the CDR3 is TGTGCCTGGATCAGGGACGTGGACGGGGAGCTGTTTTTT. Protein: CAWIRDVDGELFF. The chain carries TRBV30 and TRBJ2-2, with D perhaps given as TRBD1 or TRBD2 (5 bases each). The CDR3 consists of 13 residues. Per the germline V gene, CDR1 is GTSNPN and CDR2 is SVGIG (reference sequence). V was cut by 4 bases and J by 7 bases, with 13 bases left in between.

The rearrangement links TRBV5-1 to TRBJ2-1; D remains unclear. Trimming cost V 0 bases and J 1 base, with 8 bases left between them. This CDR3 spans 15 amino acids. Looked up from germline, CDR1 is SGHRS and CDR2 is YFSETQ. CDR3 in amino acids: CASSLVGQSYNEQFF. CDR3 nucleotide sequence: TGCGCCAGCAGCTTGGTTGGGCAGTCCTACAATGAGCAGTTCTTC.

The CDR3 reads CASRFAGAAYEQYF. As DNA, the CDR3 is TGTGCCAGCAGGTTTGCCGGGGCGGCCTACGAGCAGTACTTC. The chain links TRBV13 to TRBJ2-7; D is perhaps TRBD1 or TRBD2 (5 bases each). The V gene's germline CDR1 is PRHDT and CDR2 FYEKMQ (reference sequence). The CDR3 contains 14 residues. Trimming shortened V by 6 bases and J by 2 bases, and 14 bases separated the two germline ends. The whole variable domain, filled in from reference TRBV13 and TRBJ2-7, reads AAGVIQSPRHLIKEKRETATLKCYPIPRHDTVYWYQQGPGQDPQFLISFYEKMQSDKGSIPDRFSAQQFSDYHSELNMSSLELGDSALYFCASRFAGAAYEQYFGPGTRLTVT.

The chain combines TRBV30 with TRBJ2-7; 7 bases are a match to TRBD2. With V trimmed by 4 bases and J by 5 bases, 8 bases remained unmatched. The CDR3 has 13 amino acids. Germline values: CDR1 GTSNPN, CDR2 SVGIG (reference sequence). The DNA of the CDR3 is TGTGCCTGGACTCGAGCGGGATGGGACGAGCAGTACTTC. This translates into CAWTRAGWDEQYF.

This chain uses TRBV4-2 with TRBJ2-2; D is uncertain. The CDR3 extends over 12 amino acids. The germline V and J ends were trimmed by 3 bases and 5 bases, with 4 bases remaining between them. The V gene's germline CDR1 is LGHNA and CDR2 YNFKEQ. CDR3 amino acids: CASSQPTGELFF. The CDR3 coding sequence is TGTGCCAGCAGCCAGCCGACCGGGGAGCTGTTTTTT.